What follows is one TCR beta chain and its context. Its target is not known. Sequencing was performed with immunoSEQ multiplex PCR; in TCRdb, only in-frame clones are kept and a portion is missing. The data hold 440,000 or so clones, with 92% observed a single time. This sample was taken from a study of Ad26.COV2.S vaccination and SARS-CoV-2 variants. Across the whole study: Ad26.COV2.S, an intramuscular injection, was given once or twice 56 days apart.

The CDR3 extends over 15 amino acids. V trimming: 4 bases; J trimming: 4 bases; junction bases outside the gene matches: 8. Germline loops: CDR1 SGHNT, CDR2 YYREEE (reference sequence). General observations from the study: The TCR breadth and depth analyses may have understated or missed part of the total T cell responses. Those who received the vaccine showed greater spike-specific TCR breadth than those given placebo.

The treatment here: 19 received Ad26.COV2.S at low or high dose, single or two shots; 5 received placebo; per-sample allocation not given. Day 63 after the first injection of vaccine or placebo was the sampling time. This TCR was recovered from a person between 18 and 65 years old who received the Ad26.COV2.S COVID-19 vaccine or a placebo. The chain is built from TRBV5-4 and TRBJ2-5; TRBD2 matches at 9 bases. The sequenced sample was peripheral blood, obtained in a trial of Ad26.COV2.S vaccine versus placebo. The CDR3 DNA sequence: TGTGCCAGCAGCCCTAGCGGGGCCGAGGTAGAGACCCAGTACTTC. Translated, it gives CASSPSGAEVETQYF.